This T cell receptor (beta chain) was captured by sequencing in a study of blood T cell repertoires in COVID-19. The germline V gene has CDR1 SGHDN and CDR2 FVKESK. Trimming at V came to 1 base and at J to 4 bases, leaving 1 base not matched to a gene. There are 16 residues in the CDR3. Libraries were prepared by immunoSEQ multiplex PCR; TCRdb keeps only in-frame clonotypes and omits some of them. The table includes more than 45,000 clones, under 90% detected once. V and J are TRBV14 and TRBJ2-1; TRBD2 matches 13 bases. This clonotype was sampled from a man in his 70s with acute or convalescent COVID-19. The sample consisted of peripheral blood. CDR3 sequence reads: CASSQGGLAGYNEQFF. In DNA, the CDR3 is TGTGCCAGCAGCCAAGGGGGACTAGCGGGATACAATGAGCAGTTCTTC.